This is a list of T cell receptor beta chains from one sample in a study of identical twins. TCRdb re-called the 5' RACE reads through MiXCR, storing one row per CDR3 protein. Of about 890,000 distinct CDR3 sequences in the sample, 9% to 15% were seen once. This sample was shared with a second study, whose subject was yellow fever vaccine responses in identical twins.

The specimen sequenced was PBMCs. The receptors shown here come from a woman aged 18-29 years in good health. Both conserved end residues are trimmed from each CDR3. Fields, in order: J gene, V gene, D gene, CDR3 protein. D genes are given only for firm matches.

TRBJ2-3 | TRBV29-1 | NA | SAESHALSTDTQY
TRBJ2-3 | TRBV27 | TRBD2 | ASGAGGDTDTQC
TRBJ2-1 | TRBV12-3/TRBV12-4 | NA | ASSLGGVYNEQF
TRBJ2-4 | TRBV6-1 | NA | ASRKPETGIQY
TRBJ2-5 | TRBV12-3/TRBV12-4 | TRBD2 | ACCLAPAGVTGRETQY
TRBJ2-2 | TRBV7-7 | NA | ASSPRQGFTGELF
TRBJ2-2 | TRBV10-3 | NA | AISVRGANTGELF
TRBJ1-2 | TRBV14 | NA | ASSLQGLQVSLGGYT
TRBJ2-2 | TRBV7-8 | NA | ASSARQMNTGELF
TRBJ1-6 | TRBV12-3/TRBV12-4 | NA | ASTLQTYNSPLH
TRBJ2-1 | TRBV12-3/TRBV12-4 | TRBD1 | ASSLRDSPSHEQF
TRBJ2-1 | TRBV29-1 | TRBD2 | SAERLAGIHEQF
TRBJ2-1 | TRBV7-9 | TRBD2 | ASSLAKGLAGANEQF
TRBJ2-5 | TRBV5-1 | NA | ASSLAGQGLGGKETQY
TRBJ2-2 | TRBV24-1 | NA | ATSEYDGNTGELF
TRBJ1-1 | TRBV7-2 | TRBD1 | ASSFAGGLNTEAF
TRBJ1-2 | TRBV6-2/TRBV6-3 | NA | ASSPMTGGYT
TRBJ1-6 | TRBV7-2 | NA | ASSSGGGVSPLH
TRBJ2-7 | TRBV7-9 | TRBD2 | ASSLVASGLSYEQY
TRBJ2-1 | TRBV3-1 | NA | ASSQRTYDNEQF
TRBJ1-4 | TRBV5-1 | NA | ASSLGLLGEKLF
TRBJ2-7 | TRBV11-2 | NA | ASSLDFAGSYEQY
TRBJ2-2 | TRBV20-1 | NA | SARTSNTNTGELF
TRBJ2-2 | TRBV20-1 | NA | SARDRGWNTGELF
TRBJ2-7 | TRBV5-8 | TRBD2 | ASSFGVAGSLVDEQY
TRBJ2-3 | TRBV24-1 | NA | ATSDPGVTDTQY
TRBJ1-4 | TRBV3-1 | NA | ASSQELGKLF
TRBJ1-1 | TRBV12-3/TRBV12-4 | NA | ASGSGGSDTEAF
TRBJ2-4 | TRBV11-2 | NA | ASSYRPDRAKNIQY
TRBJ2-1 | TRBV7-9 | TRBD2 | ASSHPGLAGAEQF
TRBJ2-3 | TRBV3-1 | TRBD2 | ASSQEAGGSTQY
TRBJ1-2 | TRBV12-3/TRBV12-4 | NA | ASRLQGSNYGYT
TRBJ2-5 | TRBV10-3 | NA | AISEPPHQETQY
TRBJ2-5 | TRBV28 | NA | ASSFTKQTQY
TRBJ1-1 | TRBV4-1 | NA | ASSHDTLNTEAF
TRBJ1-2 | TRBV5-6 | TRBD1 | ASTRTDRGIYGYT
TRBJ2-7 | TRBV2 | TRBD1 | ASSDSGTVSYEQY
TRBJ1-2 | TRBV25-1 | TRBD1 | ASSGGHRGRTFAYGYT
TRBJ1-2 | TRBV7-9 | TRBD1 | ASSLAGTGYGYT
TRBJ2-2 | TRBV20-1 | NA | SARDPALGGTGELF
TRBJ2-2 | TRBV2 | NA | ASSEVGTGELF
TRBJ1-6 | TRBV7-7 | NA | ASPSDRPHNSPLH
TRBJ2-2 | TRBV7-3 | NA | ASSFIGNTGELF
TRBJ2-2 | TRBV12-5 | TRBD2 | ASAWGGTNTGELF
TRBJ2-7 | TRBV7-4 | NA | ASSTRPDASSYEQY